One sample yielded the 23 T cell receptor beta chains listed below, sequenced in a study of blood T cell repertoires in COVID-19. Libraries were prepared by immunoSEQ multiplex PCR; TCRdb keeps only in-frame clonotypes and omits some of them. Of 350,000 or so clones listed, 85% to 90% are singletons. The sequenced material came from PBMCs or T cells enriched from blood (not recorded which). The origin of the receptors is a woman aged 25 to 39 who had been exposed to COVID-19.

This clone was seen only once. This sequence joins TRBV28 and TRBJ1-6; D not certain. V lost 1 base to trimming and J lost 10 bases, with 14 bases between them. The germline V gene has CDR1 MDHEN and CDR2 SYDVKM. The CDR3 contains 15 residues. In DNA form, the CDR3 reads TGTGCCAGCAGTTTATACGGCGGGTTATTGTCACCCCTCCACTTT. Protein sequence: CASSLYGGLLSPLHF.

J is TRBJ2-7 and V is TRBV13, with TRBD2 matching over 8 bases. V lost 4 bases, J lost 7 bases, and 9 bases stayed unmatched. CDR1 and CDR2 from the germline V gene are PRHDT and FYEKMQ (reference sequence). The CDR3 has 14 residues. CDR3 nucleotides: TGTGCCAGCAGCTCCGAAGCGGGAGCACGGGAGCAGTACTTC. Protein product: CASSSEAGAREQYF.

J is TRBJ2-7 and V is TRBV10-1, with 13 bases identical to TRBD2. This CDR3 is built from 14 residues. With 6 bases clipped from V and 4 bases from J, the junction kept 3 bases outside the gene matches. Germline CDR1 WNHNN, CDR2 SYGVQD (reference sequence). CDR3 nucleotide sequence: TGCGCCAGCAGGGAGACTAGCGGGAGGTACGAGCAGTACTTC. Protein sequence: CASRETSGRYEQYF.

This chain joins TRBV5-6 and TRBJ2-1, with 9 bases aligning to TRBD1. Germline assignment: CDR1 SGHDT and CDR2 YYEEEE. The CDR3 extends over 16 amino acids. The V and J ends lost 0 bases and 6 bases, in that order; junction bases with no gene match: 7. In nucleotides, the CDR3 is TGTGCCAGCAGCTTGGTTGGGACAGGGTCTGGCAATGAGCAGTTCTTC. Amino acids: CASSLVGTGSGNEQFF.

The table lists this clone with a few counts. This rearrangement joins TRBV10-3 to TRBJ1-1; 8 bases match TRBD1. V dropped 6 bases and J dropped 4; count of bases not matched to a gene: 10. Germline V gene sequence: CDR1 ENHRY, CDR2 SYGVKD. This CDR3 spans 15 amino acids. CDR3: CAIRPGQGGGTEAFF. The CDR3 bases are TGTGCCATCAGGCCCGGACAGGGAGGCGGCACTGAAGCTTTCTTT.

This clone was recorded once. V gene TRBV6-2 or TRBV6-3 combines with J gene TRBJ2-1, with 10 bases lining up with TRBD1. Germline V gene sequence: CDR1 MNHEY, CDR2 SVGEGT. The length of the CDR3 is 16 residues. J lost 4 bases, V lost 2 bases, and 5 bases had no gene match. CDR3: CASSYVDRGEYNEQFF. CDR3 DNA: TGTGCCAGCAGTTACGTGGACAGGGGGGAATACAATGAGCAGTTCTTC.

The rearrangement joins TRBV7-6 to TRBJ2-4, with TRBD1 matching 8 bases. The CDR3 contains 19 residues. J lost 0 bases, V lost 5 bases, and 15 bases had no gene match. Germline CDR1 is SGHVS and CDR2 is FNYEAQ. The CDR3 spells CASSEGRGRRLLAKNIQYF. The CDR3 DNA reads TGTGCCAGCAGCGAAGGCAGGGGGCGGAGGTTACTAGCCAAAAACATTCAGTACTTC. Full variable domain (remainder filled in from reference TRBV7-6 and TRBJ2-4): GAGVSQSPRYKVTKRGQDVALRCDPISGHVSLYWYRQALGQGPEFLTYFNYEAQQDKSGLPNDRFSAERPEGSISTLTIQRTEQRDSAMYRCASSEGRGRRLLAKNIQYFGAGTRLSVL.

Of note for this clone: This sample also contains other DNA sequences that code for the same CDR3. The rearrangement joins TRBV6-5 to TRBJ1-2; 11 bases agree with TRBD1. This CDR3 is built from 16 residues. CDR1 and CDR2 (germline): MNHEY, SVGAGI. Germline trimming cut 0 bases from V and 4 bases from J; bases unmatched to any gene: 4. The chain's CDR3 is CASSYSRTGGGYGYTF. The CDR3 DNA reads as TGTGCCAGCAGTTACTCCCGGACAGGGGGCGGCTATGGCTACACCTTC.

The CDR3: CASSIAQGSQPQHF. CDR3 bases: TGTGCCAGTAGTATCGCACAGGGCTCCCAGCCCCAGCATTTT. The chain is built from TRBV19 and TRBJ1-5; tentatively, D is TRBD1 (6 bases). CDR3 length equals 14 residues. V gave up 3 bases and J gave up 7 bases, with 13 bases separating them. Germline V gene sequence: CDR1 LNHDA, CDR2 SQIVND (reference sequence). Looking up the rest from reference TRBV19 and TRBJ1-5 gives the full variable domain: DGGITQSPKYLFRKEGQNVTLSCEQNLNHDAMYWYRQDPGQGLRLIYYSQIVNDFQKGDIAEGYSVSREKKESFPLTVTSAQKNPTAFYLCASSIAQGSQPQHFGDGTRLSIL.

V usage is TRBV19 and J usage is TRBJ1-4; D ambiguous. This CDR3 spans 13 amino acids. Deletions cut 5 bases from V and 6 bases from J, with 10 bases between. The germline CDR1 and CDR2 sequences are LNHDA and SQIVND (reference sequence). CDR3 residues: CASSAYSDEKLFF. For the CDR3, the DNA is TGTGCCAGTAGTGCCTACTCGGATGAAAAACTGTTTTTT.

This sequence joins TRBV2 and TRBJ2-1; 9 bases are a match to TRBD2. This CDR3 is 13 amino acids long. V trimming: 11 bases; J trimming: 5 bases; junction bases outside the gene matches: 7. CDR1 is SNHLY and CDR2 is FYNNEI in the germline V gene. As DNA, the CDR3 is TGTGCCGGGAAAGCGGGAGGCCACAATGAGCAGTTCTTC. Translation gives CAGKAGGHNEQFF.

This chain joins TRBV29-1 and TRBJ2-1; D might be TRBD2 (5 bases). Germline V gene lookup returns CDR1 SQVTM and CDR2 ANQGSEA. V lost 4 bases, J lost 5 bases, and 12 bases lay in between. CDR3 size: 13 residues. The CDR3 nucleotides are TGCAGCGTTGGAGGGCGGTCCGACAATGAGCAGTTCTTC. It specifies CSVGGRSDNEQFF.

This chain links TRBV5-1 with TRBJ2-7, with 9 bases that match TRBD1. V shed 4 bases, J shed 5 bases, and the junction held 7 bases outside the gene matches. CDR1 and CDR2 (germline): SGHRS, YFSETQ. The CDR3 runs 14 residues. This chain's CDR3 is CASSRGTGQDEQYF. The DNA for the CDR3 is TGCGCCAGCAGCCGAGGGACAGGGCAGGACGAGCAGTACTTC.

V gene TRBV5-1 combines with J gene TRBJ1-1; D gene ambiguous. CDR3 length: 14 residues. Trimming left V 4 bases short and J 0 bases short, with 10 bases between. CDR1 is SGHRS and CDR2 is YFSETQ in the germline V gene. DNA of the CDR3: TGCGCCAGCAGCCCCATATACATGAACACTGAAGCTTTCTTT. This translates into CASSPIYMNTEAFF.

The chain carries TRBV5-1 and TRBJ2-2, with 7 bases lining up with TRBD2. V lost 4 bases, J lost 5 bases, and 5 bases stayed unmatched. Per the germline V gene, CDR1 is SGHRS and CDR2 is YFSETQ. CDR3 length: 14 amino acids. CDR3 bases: TGCGCCAGCAGCCCAGCGGGATTTACCGGGGAGCTGTTTTTT. Amino acids: CASSPAGFTGELFF. Combining the CDR3 with reference TRBV5-1 and TRBJ2-2 gives the whole variable domain KAGVTQTPRYLIKTRGQQVTLSCSPISGHRSVSWYQQTPGQGLQFLFEYFSETQRNKGNFPGRFSGRQFSNSRSEMNVSTLELGDSALYLCASSPAGFTGELFFGEGSRLTVL.

The chain recombines TRBV5-1 with TRBJ2-1; 10 nucleotides align to TRBD1. In germline, CDR1 is SGHRS, CDR2 YFSETQ. The CDR3 extends over 15 amino acids. With 3 bases clipped from V and 7 bases from J, the junction kept 7 bases outside the gene matches. This chain's CDR3 is CASSSGDRGGNEQFF. The CDR3 coding sequence is TGCGCCAGCAGCTCGGGGGACAGGGGAGGGAATGAGCAGTTCTTC.

This chain uses TRBV6-2 or TRBV6-3 with TRBJ2-7; tentatively, D is TRBD2 (6 bases). Per the germline V gene, CDR1 is MNHEY and CDR2 is SVGEGT. The CDR3 totals 14 residues. Deletions cut 5 bases from V and 1 base from J, with 12 bases between. The chain's CDR3 is CASSPRLVSYEQYF. The CDR3 nucleotides read TGTGCCAGCAGTCCCCGACTAGTTTCCTACGAGCAGTACTTC.

The chain has TRBV10-1 and TRBJ2-1, with 9 bases aligning to TRBD1. Germline V lookup: CDR1 WNHNN, CDR2 SYGVQD (reference sequence). The CDR3 spans 15 residues. After removal of 5 bases from V and 4 bases from J, the junction contained 6 bases not matched to a gene. CDR3 bases: TGCGCCAGCAGTCCCCGACAGGGGGTTTACAATGAGCAGTTCTTC. Translated: CASSPRQGVYNEQFF.

This clone occurred once. This chain uses TRBV27 with TRBJ1-6; perhaps TRBD1 as D (6 bases). Germline assignment: CDR1 MNHEY and CDR2 SMNVEV (reference sequence). The CDR3 runs to 17 residues. The ends were cut back, 5 bases at V and 5 bases at J, with 19 bases in the middle. The CDR3 nucleotides are TGTGCCAGCAGTCGCCTCTTCGGACAGATAAATAATTCACCCCTCCACTTT. Translating gives CASSRLFGQINNSPLHF.

Details on this clone: This CDR3 is also generated by other DNA sequences in the sample. The chain couples TRBV5-1 to TRBJ2-7, with TRBD1 matching over 7 bases. The trim removed 1 base at V and 1 base at J, leaving 2 bases unmatched. CDR1 and CDR2 (germline): SGHRS, YFSETQ. The CDR3 has 14 amino acids. CDR3 loop: CASSLRQGSYEQYF. In DNA form, the CDR3 reads TGCGCCAGCAGCTTGAGACAGGGATCCTACGAGCAGTACTTC. Complete variable domain (other parts from reference TRBV5-1 and TRBJ2-7): KAGVTQTPRYLIKTRGQQVTLSCSPISGHRSVSWYQQTPGQGLQFLFEYFSETQRNKGNFPGRFSGRQFSNSRSEMNVSTLELGDSALYLCASSLRQGSYEQYFGPGTRLTVT.

This chain connects TRBV11-3 to TRBJ2-7; 9 bases map to TRBD2. Unmatched junction bases numbered 16, after V lost 5 bases and J lost 5 bases. The CDR3 sequence is 17 residues long. The germline CDR1 and CDR2 sequences are SGHNT and YENEEA. CDR3 bases: TGTGCCAGCAGCCCCCAGGGGCGGGAGGGCCTCGTTCACGAGCAGTACTTC. This gives the protein CASSPQGREGLVHEQYF.

The chain couples TRBV19 to TRBJ2-3, with a weak D call TRBD1 (8 bases). The CDR3 consists of 17 residues. Per the germline V gene, CDR1 is LNHDA and CDR2 is SQIVND (reference sequence). Trimming cost V 5 bases and J 5 bases, with 23 bases left between them. This CDR3 reads CASSPRRTGRGVDTQYF. The CDR3 nucleotides read TGTGCCAGTAGTCCCCGGCGGACAGGGAGGGGGGTAGATACGCAGTATTTT.

The chain couples TRBV3-1 (or the pseudogene TRBV3-2) to TRBJ2-2, with 8 bases lining up with TRBD2. The CDR3 loop spans 18 amino acids. Germline assignment: CDR1 LGHDT and CDR2 YNNKEL (reference sequence). The J segment lost 0 bases and the V segment lost 4 bases, leaving 10 bases of the junction unmatched. As DNA, the CDR3 is TGTGCCAGCAGCCCCAGGTGGGCGGGAGGTGCGAACACCGGGGAGCTGTTTTTT. Its translation: CASSPRWAGGANTGELFF.